These 19 T cell receptor beta chains came from one sample sequenced in a study of blood T cell repertoires in COVID-19 (dated by TCRdb to 2018 to 2020). The receptor library was made with the immunoSEQ multiplex PCR assay. TCRdb took this table from immuneACCESS and kept in-frame rearrangements with V and J called. Such tables lack part of the clones; where checked against another copy, unresolved V genes explain under half of the gap, and the rest is unexplained. Recorded for this sample are a few hundred thousand clones; roughly 90% of them occurred a single time. Around 9% of the sample is in the top ten clones. What was sequenced was PBMCs or T cells enriched from blood (not recorded which). The receptors shown here come from a woman in her thirties who had recovered from COVID-19.

CDR3: CASSLNQATGELFF. Written as DNA, the CDR3 is TGTGCCAGCAGCCTTAACCAGGCCACCGGGGAGCTGTTTTTT. The chain is built from TRBV3-1 (or the pseudogene TRBV3-2) and TRBJ2-2; D is unresolved. Trimming removed 4 bases from V and 4 bases from J, with 10 bases in between. The CDR3 length is 14 residues. Germline loops: CDR1 LGHDT, CDR2 YNNKEL (reference sequence).

The chain combines TRBV16 with TRBJ1-4; 9 bases are a match to TRBD1. The CDR3 loop spans 18 amino acids. Germline CDR1 reads KGHSY; CDR2 reads FQNENV. V dropped 4 bases and J dropped 1; count of bases not matched to a gene: 10. CDR3 sequence (DNA): TGTGCCAGCAGCCCTGGTCCCGGGACAGGGAAAACTAATGAAAAACTGTTTTTT. As protein: CASSPGPGTGKTNEKLFF.

In its sample, this clone was seen once. The V call is TRBV7-3, the J call TRBJ1-3; 9 bases align to TRBD1. The germline gives CDR1 SGHTA, CDR2 FQGTGA. With V trimmed by 2 bases and J by 8 bases, 4 bases remained unmatched. The CDR3 sequence is 14 residues long. CDR3 sequence: CASSLGTGRDTIYF. DNA of the CDR3: TGTGCCAGCAGCTTAGGGACAGGGAGGGACACCATATATTTT.

This chain links TRBV5-4 with TRBJ2-7; D not resolved. This CDR3 is 14 amino acids long. Germline V gene data show CDR1 as SGHNT and CDR2 as YYREEE (reference sequence). V was pared by 0 bases and J by 1 base, with 8 bases between. The CDR3 spells CASSLGAGSYEQYF. For the CDR3, the DNA is TGTGCCAGCAGCTTGGGGGCAGGATCCTACGAGCAGTACTTC.

This chain uses TRBV11-2 with TRBJ1-2; tentatively, D is TRBD1 (5 bases). CDR3 size: 13 residues. V dropped 4 bases and J dropped 6 bases, with 12 bases sitting between them. In germline, CDR1 is SGHAT, CDR2 FQNNGV. The CDR3 DNA is TGTGCCAGCAGCTCGCAGCAGGGTAATGGCTACACCTTC. It codes for CASSSQQGNGYTF. The full variable domain, with the rest looked up from reference TRBV11-2 and TRBJ1-2, is EAGVAQSPRYKIIEKRQSVAFWCNPISGHATLYWYQQILGQGPKLLIQFQNNGVVDDSQLPKDRFSAERLKGVDSTLKIQPAKLEDSAVYLCASSSQQGNGYTFGSGTRLTVV.

The chain employs TRBV13 and TRBJ1-4; TRBD1 agrees at 7 bases. The germline V gene has CDR1 PRHDT and CDR2 FYEKMQ (reference sequence). The CDR3 consists of 16 residues. V shed 5 bases, J shed 0 bases, and the junction held 6 bases outside the gene matches. CDR3 bases: TGTGCCAGCAGCCCGGGACAGATTGCAACTAATGAAAAACTGTTTTTT. The encoded protein is CASSPGQIATNEKLFF.

This chain joins TRBV7-9 and TRBJ2-5, with a tentative D call TRBD2 (6 bases). Trimming cost V 5 bases and J 4 bases, with 11 bases left between them. The CDR3 spans 13 residues. Germline V gene sequence: CDR1 SEHNR, CDR2 FQNEAQ (reference sequence). CDR3 protein: CASSVGLGETQYF. CDR3 DNA: TGTGCCAGCAGCGTGGGACTCGGAGAGACCCAGTACTTC.

A few counts support this clone. The chain is built from TRBV27 and TRBJ1-1, with 8 bases fitting TRBD1. The CDR3 length is 15 residues. The J segment lost 4 bases and the V segment lost 2 bases, leaving 6 bases of the junction unmatched. Per germline, CDR1 MNHEY and CDR2 SMNVEV (reference sequence). This CDR3 is CASSLTDQGATEAFF. CDR3 nucleotides: TGTGCCAGCAGTTTAACTGACCAGGGGGCCACTGAAGCTTTCTTT.

The V call is TRBV20-1, the J call TRBJ2-3, with D unclear. The CDR3 length is 11 residues. The germline V and J ends were trimmed by 3 bases and 4 bases, with 5 bases remaining between them. Germline V CDR1 and CDR2: DFQATT, SNEGSKA (reference sequence). The CDR3 nucleotides are TGCAGTGCTAGGGTAGCAGATACGCAGTATTTT. This codes for CSARVADTQYF.

The CDR3 DNA reads as TGTGCCAGCAGCTTAACCCTAGCCGGAGAGCAGTACTTC. Its translation: CASSLTLAGEQYF. The chain is built from TRBV7-9 and TRBJ2-7, with D tentatively TRBD2 (5 bases). CDR3 size: 13 residues. Germline-derived CDR1 and CDR2 are SEHNR and FQNEAQ (reference sequence). The V end lost 2 bases, the J end lost 7 bases, and 12 bases lay between the germline ends. Complete variable domain (other parts from reference TRBV7-9 and TRBJ2-7): DTGVSQNPRHKITKRGQNVTFRCDPISEHNRLYWYRQTLGQGPEFLTYFQNEAQLEKSRLLSDRFSAERPKGSFSTLEIQRTEQGDSAMYLCASSLTLAGEQYFGPGTRLTVT.

The gene calls are TRBV25-1 and TRBJ1-2; D unclear. V lost 3 bases to trimming and J lost 4 bases, with 12 bases between them. This CDR3 region has 14 residues. Germline CDR1 MGHDK, CDR2 SYGVNS. The CDR3 spells CASSDSGGPYGYTF. Here the CDR3 DNA reads TGTGCCAGCAGTGACTCCGGAGGGCCCTATGGCTACACCTTC.

This chain links TRBV19 with TRBJ1-4; TRBD1 matches at 7 bases. Germline assignment: CDR1 LNHDA and CDR2 SQIVND (reference sequence). The CDR3 sequence is 15 residues long. Trimming took 2 bases from V and 7 from J; bases not matched to a gene: 7. CDR3 amino acids: CASSIRRDSPEKLFF. The DNA of the CDR3 is TGTGCCAGTAGTATACGCCGGGACAGCCCTGAAAAACTGTTTTTT.

J is TRBJ2-1 and V is TRBV4-2, with D possibly matching TRBD2 (6 bases). Deletions cut 3 bases from V and 6 bases from J, with 18 bases between. The V gene's germline CDR1 is LGHNA and CDR2 YNFKEQ. CDR3 size: 16 residues. The CDR3 here is CASSQELAMGPNEQFF. The CDR3 region has the DNA TGTGCCAGCAGCCAGGAGCTAGCGATGGGCCCCAATGAGCAGTTCTTC.

The chain has TRBV5-8 and TRBJ2-1; D ambiguous. V lost 3 bases and J 0 bases, leaving 19 bases between the germline ends. There are 18 residues in the CDR3. Germline lookup yields CDR1 SGHTS and CDR2 YDEGEE. CDR3 DNA sequence: TGTGCCAGCAGCTCGCTGCTCGACTTGTTGAGCTCCTACAATGAGCAGTTCTTC. It specifies CASSSLLDLLSSYNEQFF.

The chain combines TRBV5-4 with TRBJ2-3; no definite D call. This CDR3 is built from 12 residues. V lost 3 bases, J lost 3 bases, and 5 bases lay in between. Germline assignment: CDR1 SGHNT and CDR2 YYREEE (reference sequence). CDR3 sequence reads: CASSWRTDTQYF. Here the CDR3 DNA reads TGTGCCAGCAGCTGGAGAACAGATACGCAGTATTTT.

This chain links TRBV28 with TRBJ1-2; tentative D call: TRBD1 (5 bases). The CDR3 has 14 residues. Trimming took 5 bases from V and 4 from J, leaving 14 bases between them. CDR1 and CDR2 from the germline V gene are MDHEN and SYDVKM. CDR3 coding DNA: TGTGCCAGCAGTGCGGTTCCGGGGGGCTATGGCTACACCTTC. This encodes CASSAVPGGYGYTF.

The CDR3 sequence: CASSTGLAGYEQYF. The DNA for the CDR3 is TGTGCCAGCAGTACGGGACTAGCGGGCTACGAGCAGTACTTC. This chain connects TRBV3-1 (or the pseudogene TRBV3-2) to TRBJ2-7; 12 nucleotides align to TRBD2. Germline V lookup: CDR1 LGHDT, CDR2 YNNKEL (reference sequence). V was pared by 6 bases and J by 3 bases, with 3 bases of the junction left unmatched. CDR3 length equals 14 residues.

The CDR3 region has the DNA TGCAGCGTTCGAGAATCTGGAAACACCATATATTTT. Amino acid sequence: CSVRESGNTIYF. This chain connects TRBV29-1 to TRBJ1-3; unclear D gene. Germline V gene lookup returns CDR1 SQVTM and CDR2 ANQGSEA. V was trimmed by 5 bases and J by 1 base, leaving 6 bases between them. The CDR3 totals 12 residues.

Points on this clone: The junction departs from the called germline gene at one end, perhaps through a read error. The chain links TRBV3-1 (or the pseudogene TRBV3-2) to TRBJ2-7, with 14 bases that match TRBD2. The CDR3 has 12 residues. Germline-derived CDR1 and CDR2 are LGHDT and YNNKEL (reference sequence). CDR3 coding DNA: TGTGCCAGCAGCCAAGCGGGGACTAGCGGGAGTTTC. It codes for CASSQAGTSGSF.